This TCR beta chain stems from a study of blood T cell repertoires in COVID-19. Study information: The United States, Italy and Spain provided the acute and convalescent COVID-19 samples.

Germline CDR1 and CDR2: SGHRS and YFSETQ. The CDR3 totals 16 residues. Trimming at V came to 6 bases and at J to 2 bases, leaving 11 bases not matched to a gene. Original processing methods: Reference gene primer amplification yielded estimated nucleated cell counts. Assay used: immunoSEQ multiplex PCR; TCRdb lists only in-frame clones, some missing. V and J calls and clone size come straight from that table; D and trimming were deduced from the DNA. The table lists more than 350,000 clones, around 89% of them singletons. The origin of this receptor is a woman aged 30 to 39 with COVID-19, enrolled during active disease. This rearrangement joins TRBV5-1 to TRBJ2-5; TRBD2 agrees at 9 bases. The specimen sequenced was peripheral blood. The CDR3 loop is CASKGRPSGNQETQYF. CDR3 nucleotides: TGCGCCAGCAAGGGGCGGCCTAGCGGGAATCAAGAGACCCAGTACTTC.